This T cell receptor beta chain was sequenced for a study of response to subunit inactivated influenza vaccine. Via MiXCR, TCRdb re-called the RT-PCR reads, giving one row per CDR3 protein. The sample yields about 700,000 distinct CDR3 sequences, about 14% seen once. General study points: Each seasonal influenza vaccination, the authors suggested, recruits few new T cells.

About this clonotype: Its antigen remains unknown.

Germline V gene lookup returns CDR1 LGHDT and CDR2 YNNKEL (reference sequence). The length of the CDR3 is 18 residues. V was pared by 1 base and J by 0 bases, with 13 bases between. The sequences come from PBMCs from blood, collected less than 15 days before vaccination. This sequence originates from a man aged 50-60 years who received an inactivated influenza vaccine. V usage is TRBV3-1 and J usage is TRBJ2-6; TRBD1 is a possible D gene (6 bases). This CDR3 reads CASSQGVQGSSGANVLTF. The CDR3 DNA reads TGTGCCAGCAGCCAAGGGGTGCAGGGGAGCTCTGGGGCCAACGTCCTGACTTTC.